These 9 T cell receptor beta chains came from one sample sequenced in a study of CD4 T cells in relation to SARS-CoV-2 and coronaviruses. Their cognate antigens are unknown. Clones were read by immunoSEQ multiplex PCR, and TCRdb kept only the in-frame ones, dropping some. The table has about 37,000 clones, approximately 77% seen once. Sequencing used naive CD4+ T cells from PBMCs, cultured in vitro. Subset described: naive CD4+ T cells isolated by negative enrichment. The receptors here all came from an adult with COVID-19.

This clone has just a few counts. V and J are TRBV14 and TRBJ1-6; the D is unclear. The germline gives CDR1 SGHDN, CDR2 FVKESK. This CDR3 has 12 residues. The ends were cut back, 1 base at V and 12 bases at J, with 7 bases in the middle. This CDR3 is CASSQGWQPLHF. The CDR3, as DNA: TGTGCCAGCAGCCAAGGATGGCAACCCCTCCACTTT. The full variable domain, completed using reference TRBV14 and TRBJ1-6, is EAGVTQFPSHSVIEKGQTVTLRCDPISGHDNLYWYRRVMGKEIKFLLHFVKESKQDESGMPNNRFLAERTGGTYSTLKVQPAELEDSGVYFCASSQGWQPLHFGNGTRLTVT.

This clone was detected only a few times. The gene calls are TRBV7-8 and TRBJ1-5; TRBD1 might be the D (5 bases). V dropped 6 bases and J dropped 0 bases, with 21 bases sitting between them. Germline V CDR1 and CDR2: SGHVS, FQNEAQ. The CDR3 consists of 18 residues. The CDR3 region has the DNA TGTGCCAGCAGGAAGACCGGGACCGGCTTTTATAGCAATCAGCCCCAGCATTTT. Its translation is CASRKTGTGFYSNQPQHF.

This clone showed up just once. The DNA for the CDR3 is TGTGCCAGCAGTTACGGGCAGACCTACGAGCAGTACTTC. Its protein is CASSYGQTYEQYF. The V call is TRBV6-5, the J call TRBJ2-7; D unresolved. Germline V gives CDR1 MNHEY, CDR2 SVGAGI. V was clipped by 2 bases and J by 2 bases, with 7 bases between them. CDR3 size: 13 residues.

This clone was counted between two and nine times. This chain uses TRBV7-3 with TRBJ1-1; possible D gene TRBD1, 5 bases. Trimming left V 0 bases short and J 4 bases short, with 9 bases between. Germline loops: CDR1 SGHTA, CDR2 FQGTGA. The CDR3 is 14 amino acids. CDR3 amino acids: CASSLTSGGTEAFF. The CDR3 DNA reads TGTGCCAGCAGCTTAACCAGCGGGGGCACTGAAGCTTTCTTT.

CDR3 in DNA: TGTGCCAGCTCCCCGGGACAAGGGTTCTACGAGCAGTACTTC. Translation: CASSPGQGFYEQYF. This chain uses TRBV18 with TRBJ2-7, with D tentatively TRBD1 (6 bases). Per the germline V gene, CDR1 is KGHSH and CDR2 is LQKENI. V lost 6 bases and J 3 bases, leaving 15 bases between the germline ends. CDR3 length equals 14 residues.

The V call is TRBV7-2, the J call TRBJ2-5; D gene ambiguous. The length of the CDR3 is 14 residues. The V gene's germline CDR1 is SGHTA and CDR2 FQGNSA. Between the trimmed V and J ends, which lost 2 bases and 2 bases, there was a span of 9 bases. The CDR3 loop is CASSLLRQQETQYF. CDR3 nucleotides: TGTGCCAGCAGCTTACTTCGCCAGCAAGAGACCCAGTACTTC.

The rearrangement uses TRBV28 and TRBJ2-7; D not resolved. The germline V and J ends were trimmed by 7 bases and 3 bases, with 13 bases remaining between them. This CDR3 has 13 amino acids. Germline CDR1 and CDR2: MDHEN and SYDVKM. The CDR3: CASIFQIVYEQYF. As DNA, the CDR3 is TGTGCCAGCATTTTCCAGATAGTCTACGAGCAGTACTTC.

This clone was detected only once. The rearrangement joins TRBV7-9 to TRBJ2-7, with TRBD2 as a possible D gene (6 bases). Trimming left V 5 bases short and J 5 bases short, with 19 bases between. Germline V CDR1 and CDR2: SEHNR, FQNEAQ (reference sequence). CDR3 length: 15 residues. CDR3 protein: CASSPRDPQLNEQYF. For the CDR3, the DNA is TGTGCCAGCAGCCCGCGGGACCCCCAACTCAACGAGCAGTACTTC.

This chain joins TRBV7-9 and TRBJ1-4; no reliable D call. The germline V gene has CDR1 SEHNR and CDR2 FQNEAQ (reference sequence). This CDR3 spans 16 amino acids. Trimming took 7 bases from V and 4 from J, leaving 19 bases between them. DNA for the CDR3: TGTGCCAGCACCCCTTCTGGTCGGGCTGGTAATGAAAAACTGTTTTTT. As protein: CASTPSGRAGNEKLFF.